Below are 6 T cell receptor beta chains sequenced from a single sample in a study of blood T cell repertoires in COVID-19. Some clones are missing from TCRdb's copy, which holds only in-frame ones; the method was immunoSEQ multiplex PCR. The table lists 25,000 to 30,000 clones, about 80% of them singletons. The material sequenced was peripheral blood. The receptors were sampled from a human donor in a cohort sampled during active COVID-19.

The gene calls are TRBV7-2 and TRBJ1-1, with TRBD1 as a possible D gene (6 bases). CDR1 is SGHTA and CDR2 is FQGNSA in the germline V gene. The CDR3 length is 13 residues. Trimming left V 5 bases short and J 6 bases short, with 13 bases between. The CDR3, as DNA: TGTGCCAGCAGCCTCCTAGGGGGGGCTGAAGCTTTCTTT. Translation gives CASSLLGGAEAFF. The variable domain in full, completed from reference TRBV7-2 and TRBJ1-1, reads GAGVSQSPSNKVTEKGKDVELRCDPISGHTALYWYRQSLGQGLEFLIYFQGNSAPDKSGLPSDRFSAERTGGSVSTLTIQRTQQEDSAVYLCASSLLGGAEAFFGQGTRLTVV.

The V gene is TRBV19, the J gene TRBJ2-7; 9 nucleotides agree with TRBD2. This CDR3 comprises 16 residues. Trimming cost V 1 base and J 3 bases; bases outside gene matches: 7. Germline loops: CDR1 LNHDA, CDR2 SQIVND (reference sequence). CDR3 in amino acids: CASSIGGLAGIYEQYF. Written as DNA, the CDR3 is TGTGCCAGTAGTATAGGCGGCCTAGCGGGAATCTACGAGCAGTACTTC.

This chain links TRBV15 with TRBJ1-2; 7 bases are shared with TRBD1. The CDR3 runs to 15 residues. V was pared by 5 bases and J by 3 bases, with 9 bases of the junction left unmatched. The germline CDR1 and CDR2 sequences are LNHNV and YYDKDF (reference sequence). CDR3 region: CATSGPDRDHYGYTF. The CDR3 region has the DNA TGTGCCACCAGCGGTCCCGACAGGGATCACTATGGCTACACCTTC.

This CDR3 reads CSVQGGGLAVNNEQFF. CDR3 in DNA: TGCAGCGTGCAGGGAGGGGGGCTAGCGGTTAACAATGAGCAGTTCTTC. The rearrangement links TRBV29-1 to TRBJ2-1, with D tentatively TRBD2 (7 bases). CDR3 size: 16 residues. The V end was cut by 6 bases, the J end by 5 bases, with 23 bases between. Germline V gene sequence: CDR1 SQVTM, CDR2 ANQGSEA.

V and J are TRBV27 and TRBJ2-1, with TRBD2 identical over 7 bases. V lost 4 bases to trimming and J lost 6 bases; unmatched junction nucleotides: 12. The length of the CDR3 is 16 residues. Germline CDR1 reads MNHEY; CDR2 reads SMNVEV (reference sequence). The CDR3: CASSYPSQGGRNEQFF. The CDR3 region has the DNA TGTGCCAGCAGTTATCCGAGCCAGGGAGGGCGCAATGAGCAGTTCTTC.

This clone occurred a few times. V usage is TRBV7-2 and J usage is TRBJ2-7; TRBD1 might be the D (5 bases). Between the trimmed V and J ends, which lost 5 bases and 3 bases, there was a span of 8 bases. The CDR3 is 12 amino acids. Looked up from germline, CDR1 is SGHTA and CDR2 is FQGNSA. The CDR3 nucleotides read TGTGCCAGCAGCCACGACAGCTACGAGCAGTACTTC. Translation gives CASSHDSYEQYF.